This T cell receptor (beta chain) came from a study of blood T cells in healthy people across ages. Looked up from germline, CDR1 is WSHSY and CDR2 is SAAADI. The CDR3 extends over 14 amino acids. Trimming stripped 3 bases from V and 2 bases from J, with 11 bases between. This clonotype was recorded a few times. For the second PCR, which ran for 7 to 11 cycles, a sample-barcoded 5' primer and a J-beta primer mix were used. TCRdb reprocessed the 5' RACE reads via MiXCR and lists one record per CDR3 protein. The table records hundreds of thousands of distinct CDR3 sequences, about half of them present only once. PBMCs were isolated at a quantity of at least 7 million per sample.

Source material: blood. This sequence joins TRBV10-2 and TRBJ2-7, with D perhaps matching TRBD1 (5 bases). This TCR was recovered from a man older than 75 in good health. In DNA, the CDR3 is TGCGCCAGCAGTGAAGGGGTTTTTCCCTACGAGCAGTACTTC. Translation gives CASSEGVFPYEQYF.